This TCR beta chain stems from a study of T-cell reconstitution after alpha-beta-depleted transplantation in children. Construction of the TCRbeta library involved unique molecular identifiers. In TCRdb, the PCR reads were re-called with MiXCR into one record per CDR3 protein. Of around 500,000 distinct CDR3 sequences detected, approximately 12% appear once; the ten largest clones hold about 5.4%. The table lists this clonotype with many counts. The specimen comprised PBMCs from the stem cell graft donor, sampled from the stem cell graft. The clonotype originates from a human donor who donated a stem cell graft to a child with combined immunodeficiency.

The CDR3 is CASSFVYGSTDTQYF. CDR3 DNA: TGTGCCAGCAGCTTCGTGTATGGTAGCACAGATACGCAGTATTTT. The chain carries TRBV5-6 and TRBJ2-3; D is unresolved. V was cut by 2 bases and J by 0 bases, with 10 bases left in between. The CDR3 totals 15 residues. Germline CDR1 and CDR2: SGHDT and YYEEEE.